The entry that follows covers one TCR beta chain sequence. The antigen is undetermined. The sample is drawn from a study of shared clonotypes between healthy human individuals. Study summary: CD4 naive and CD4 memory each took three plates per donor, while CD8 naive took two and CD8 memory one.

The study's findings and limits: When naive CD4 clonotypes were compared across several donors, about 4.8% were shared. The low donor count limited represented genetic and exposure-history diversity.

The CDR3 is made up of 12 amino acids. Germline V CDR1 and CDR2: ENHRY, SYGVKD. Trimming removed 6 bases from V and 3 bases from J, with 8 bases in between. Assay: immunoSEQ multiplex PCR; the TCRdb copy retains only in-frame clones and omits some. The sample lists a few million clones; 80% to 95% were seen once. The chain employs TRBV10-3 and TRBJ2-5, with a possible D match to TRBD1 (6 bases). Material: naive CD4+ T cells from PBMCs. Subset of the sample: CD45RA+ positively selected. The receptor's source is a man younger than 30 in good health. Some clones in this sample may be carry-over from other donors' samples. The CDR3 DNA reads as TGTGCCATCAGGGACAGAAAAGAGACCCAGTACTTC. It is translated as CAIRDRKETQYF.